A single sample is the source of the 5 T cell receptor beta chains below, sequenced in a study of T cells in Graves' hyperthyroidism and ophthalmopathy. What was amplified from RNA transcripts were TCR beta CDR3 regions. HTBI primers were the set used in a first-round RT-PCR of the TCR CDR3. MiXCR, applied by TCRdb to the multiplex PCR reads, yields one record per CDR3 protein. Of fewer than 600,000 distinct CDR3 sequences listed, around 15% were seen once; the top ten hold less than 20%. The sequenced sample was blood. All receptors come from a woman aged 18-29 years with Graves' hyperthyroidism.

This clonotype was observed many times. The V gene is TRBV5-1, the J gene TRBJ2-2; 11 bases agree with TRBD1. V was clipped by 2 bases and J by 6 bases; unmatched bases: 6. The CDR3 consists of 16 residues. Germline V gene data show CDR1 as SGHRS and CDR2 as YFSETQ. Written as DNA, the CDR3 is TGCGCCAGCAGCTTCCGGACAGGGGGCTTGGCCGGGGAGCTGTTTTTT. It encodes CASSFRTGGLAGELFF.

At least ten counts were recorded for this clonotype. The chain couples TRBV30 to TRBJ1-1; D might be TRBD1 (6 bases). The V gene lost 5 bases and the J gene lost 7 bases, with 17 bases spanning the gap. The CDR3 sequence is 13 residues long. Germline CDR1 reads GTSNPN; CDR2 reads SVGIG (reference sequence). CDR3 DNA: TGTGCCTGGGGGGTGGGGGGGCGATTTGAAGCTTTCTTT. Its protein is CAWGVGGRFEAFF.

This clonotype was found a few times. This chain uses TRBV5-1 with TRBJ2-1, with D possibly being TRBD1 or TRBD2 (5 bases each). CDR1 is SGHRS, CDR2 YFSETQ, per germline. The V end was cut by 6 bases, the J end by 3 bases, with 28 bases between. There are 19 residues in the CDR3. CDR3 amino acids: CASTKNPGPSGFGYNEQFF. CDR3 DNA: TGCGCCAGCACCAAGAATCCGGGACCATCCGGTTTTGGCTACAATGAGCAGTTCTTC.

This clonotype was found many times. The V call is TRBV19, the J call TRBJ2-1; 10 bases align to TRBD2. V was pared by 3 bases and J by 7 bases, with 6 bases of the junction left unmatched. Per the germline V gene, CDR1 is LNHDA and CDR2 is SQIVND (reference sequence). This CDR3 region has 15 residues. CDR3 in DNA: TGTGCCAGTAGTATTCTAGCGGGAGTTAAGAATGAGCAGTTCTTC. This sequence encodes CASSILAGVKNEQFF.

In its sample, this clonotype was seen many times. The chain recombines TRBV7-6 with TRBJ2-5, with unresolved D. The germline gives CDR1 SGHVS, CDR2 FNYEAQ. V was shortened by 3 bases and J by 1 base, with 6 bases between the two germline ends. The CDR3 totals 13 residues. The CDR3 DNA reads as TGTGCCAGCAGCTTGGAGATCCAAGAGACCCAGTACTTC. It codes for CASSLEIQETQYF.